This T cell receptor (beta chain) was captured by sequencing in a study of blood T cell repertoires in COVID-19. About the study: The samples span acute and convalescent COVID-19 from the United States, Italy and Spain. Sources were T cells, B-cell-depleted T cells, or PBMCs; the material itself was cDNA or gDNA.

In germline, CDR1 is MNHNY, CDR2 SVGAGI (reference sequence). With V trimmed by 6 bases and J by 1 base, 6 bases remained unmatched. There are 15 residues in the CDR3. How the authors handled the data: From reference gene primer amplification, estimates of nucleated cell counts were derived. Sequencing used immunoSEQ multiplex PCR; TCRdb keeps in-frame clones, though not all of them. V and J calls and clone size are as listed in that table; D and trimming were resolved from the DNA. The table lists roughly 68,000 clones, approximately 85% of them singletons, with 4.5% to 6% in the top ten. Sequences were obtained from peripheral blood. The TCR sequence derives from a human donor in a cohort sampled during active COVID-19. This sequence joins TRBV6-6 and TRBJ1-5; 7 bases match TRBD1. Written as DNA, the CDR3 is TGTGCCAGCAGGGTTACGGGACAGAGCAATCAGCCCCAGCATTTT. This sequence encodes CASRVTGQSNQPQHF.